This TCR beta chain was profiled in a study of read filtering for tumor transcriptome and immune sequencing. Germline CDR1 is MDHEN and CDR2 is SYDVKM. This CDR3 contains 15 residues. Germline trimming cut 7 bases from V and 5 bases from J; bases unmatched to any gene: 12. This clonotype was seen many times. This library used 300 to 500 ng RNA and molecular barcoded adaptors spanning alpha/delta and beta/gamma chains. TCRdb passed the reads through MiXCR, listing each CDR3 protein once. The profile shows 35,000 to 55,000 distinct CDR3 sequences, approximately 12% of them singletons. The sample comprised a population of CD138-negative cells sorted from bone marrow. This chain connects TRBV28 to TRBJ2-5; 8 nucleotides match TRBD1. This receptor was identified in a donor at least 40 years old with multiple myeloma. CDR3 nucleotides: TGTGCCAGCACCACCGGACAGGGTATCGTGGAGACCCAGTACTTC. Translating it yields CASTTGQGIVETQYF.